These 12 T cell receptor beta chains were sequenced from one sample in a study of control samples from healthy donors and cancer patients. TCRdb's copy holds only in-frame clones and misses some; the assay was immunoSEQ multiplex PCR. Of tens of thousands of clones listed, about nine tenths are singletons. The sequencing sample was made of PBMCs. Receptors were obtained from a man in his sixties with colorectal cancer.

The V gene is TRBV28, the J gene TRBJ1-6, with TRBD1 identical over 9 bases. Germline V gene sequence: CDR1 MDHEN, CDR2 SYDVKM. The ends lost 6 bases at V and 6 bases at J; junction bases unmatched: 6. The CDR3 is 15 residues long. The CDR3 nucleotides are TGTGCCAGCAGACCTGGGACAGGGACTAATTCACCCCTCCACTTT. Translating gives CASRPGTGTNSPLHF.

This clone was observed a few times. The chain employs TRBV11-2 and TRBJ1-2; possible D gene TRBD1, 5 bases. V gave up 4 bases and J gave up 3 bases, with 18 bases separating them. CDR3 size: 16 residues. CDR1 and CDR2 (germline): SGHAT, FQNNGV. In DNA form, the CDR3 reads TGTGCCAGCAGCTCTCTCTCCGGGACGGGGGACTATGGCTACACCTTC. This codes for CASSSLSGTGDYGYTF.

The chain has TRBV18 and TRBJ2-5; 7 nucleotides align to TRBD1. Unmatched junction bases numbered 11, after V lost 2 bases and J lost 5 bases. This CDR3 spans 16 amino acids. Germline V lookup: CDR1 KGHSH, CDR2 LQKENI. The DNA of the CDR3 is TGTGCCAGCTCACCAAGGTTACAGGGGACCTCGGAGACCCAGTACTTC. Translated: CASSPRLQGTSETQYF.

This chain links TRBV7-7 with TRBJ1-5; 10 positions match TRBD1. Germline assignment: CDR1 SSHAT and CDR2 FNYEAQ (reference sequence). The V segment lost 2 bases and the J segment 7 bases; nucleotides outside the gene matches: 11. The CDR3 runs 17 residues. The DNA for the CDR3 is TGTGCCAGCAGCTTACCCACGGACAGGGGGGCAGGGCAGCCCCAGCATTTT. This codes for CASSLPTDRGAGQPQHF.

The chain is built from TRBV10-3 and TRBJ1-2; a weak D match, TRBD1 (5 bases). This CDR3 is built from 12 residues. V lost 7 bases to trimming and J lost 4 bases, with 10 bases between them. Germline CDR1 and CDR2: ENHRY and SYGVKD. The CDR3 loop reads CAITGTGYGYTF. The CDR3 bases are TGTGCCATCACCGGGACGGGCTATGGCTACACCTTC.

This chain connects TRBV10-3 to TRBJ1-3, with a weak D call TRBD1 (5 bases). The germline V gene has CDR1 ENHRY and CDR2 SYGVKD. This CDR3 region has 16 residues. The V gene lost 4 bases and the J gene lost 0 bases, with 13 bases spanning the gap. CDR3 DNA sequence: TGTGCCATCAGTGGCACATCAGGGCGCTCTGGAAACACCATATATTTT. It yields the protein CAISGTSGRSGNTIYF.

The chain links TRBV27 to TRBJ2-7; D ambiguous. Germline V gene data show CDR1 as MNHEY and CDR2 as SMNVEV (reference sequence). The CDR3 totals 12 residues. The V and J ends lost 6 bases and 2 bases respectively, with 8 bases between them. CDR3 nucleotides: TGTGCCAGCAGCCATGGGGCCTACGAGCAGTACTTC. This translates into CASSHGAYEQYF.

A single count supports this clone. This chain joins TRBV29-1 and TRBJ2-7; D is perhaps TRBD1 (5 bases). Germline CDR1 reads SQVTM; CDR2 reads ANQGSEA. Trimming pared 1 base from V and 2 bases from J, leaving 9 bases between. The CDR3 has 13 amino acids. The CDR3: CSVEGTNTYEQYF. CDR3 coding DNA: TGCAGCGTTGAAGGGACAAACACCTACGAGCAGTACTTC.

For the CDR3, the DNA is TGCGCCAGCAGCTTGGGAGGAGCAGGGACTACCTACGAGCAGTACTTC. Residues: CASSLGGAGTTYEQYF. The chain is built from TRBV5-1 and TRBJ2-7, with 7 bases aligning to TRBD2. This CDR3 comprises 16 residues. Trimming removed 0 bases from V and 2 bases from J; junction bases left unmatched: 8. Germline CDR1 SGHRS, CDR2 YFSETQ. Full variable domain (remainder filled in from reference TRBV5-1 and TRBJ2-7): KAGVTQTPRYLIKTRGQQVTLSCSPISGHRSVSWYQQTPGQGLQFLFEYFSETQRNKGNFPGRFSGRQFSNSRSEMNVSTLELGDSALYLCASSLGGAGTTYEQYFGPGTRLTVT.

This rearrangement joins TRBV7-3 to TRBJ2-1; 11 positions agree with TRBD1. The CDR3 covers 17 residues. Germline CDR1 and CDR2: SGHTA and FQGTGA. V gave up 8 bases and J gave up 3 bases; unmatched junction bases: 12. The CDR3 nucleotides are TGTGCCAGCGTTGCTGGGGAGGGACAGGGGGGCTACAATGAGCAGTTCTTC. Protein product: CASVAGEGQGGYNEQFF.

This clone showed up just once. V and J are TRBV25-1 and TRBJ1-1, with 7 bases that match TRBD1. The V segment lost 1 base and the J segment 3 bases; nucleotides outside the gene matches: 8. The CDR3 extends over 16 amino acids. CDR1 MGHDK and CDR2 SYGVNS come from the germline V gene. The CDR3 region is CASSEWGRGRDTEAFF. The CDR3 nucleotides read TGTGCCAGCAGTGAATGGGGTAGGGGGCGGGACACTGAAGCTTTCTTT. The full variable domain, completed using reference TRBV25-1 and TRBJ1-1, is EADIYQTPRYLVIGTGKKITLECSQTMGHDKMYWYQQDPGMELHLIHYSYGVNSTEKGDLSSESTVSRIRTEHFPLTLESARPSHTSQYLCASSEWGRGRDTEAFFGQGTRLTVV.

The rearrangement uses TRBV12-3 or TRBV12-4 and TRBJ2-4; D is ambiguous. There are 13 residues in the CDR3. The germline V and J ends were trimmed by 1 base and 8 bases, with 9 bases remaining between them. CDR3: CASSLGGSDIQYF. The CDR3 DNA reads TGTGCCAGCAGTTTAGGAGGATCGGACATTCAGTACTTC.